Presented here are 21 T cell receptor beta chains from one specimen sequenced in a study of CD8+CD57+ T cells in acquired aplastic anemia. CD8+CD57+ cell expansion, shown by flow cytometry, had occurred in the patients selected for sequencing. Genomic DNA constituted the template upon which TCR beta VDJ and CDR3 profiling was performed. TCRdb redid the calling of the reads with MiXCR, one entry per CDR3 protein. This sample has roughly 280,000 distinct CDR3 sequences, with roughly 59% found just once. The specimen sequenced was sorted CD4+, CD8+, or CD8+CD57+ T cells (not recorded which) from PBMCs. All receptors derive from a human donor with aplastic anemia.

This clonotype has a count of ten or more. The CDR3 spells CASSVASDPNTGELFF. The CDR3 DNA is TGTGCCAGCAGCGTAGCTAGCGACCCGAACACCGGGGAGCTGTTTTTT. The V call is TRBV9, the J call TRBJ2-2, with TRBD2 as a possible D gene (6 bases). Trimming cost V 0 bases and J 0 bases, with 9 bases left between them. Germline V CDR1 and CDR2: SGDLS, YYNGEE. The CDR3 has 16 residues.

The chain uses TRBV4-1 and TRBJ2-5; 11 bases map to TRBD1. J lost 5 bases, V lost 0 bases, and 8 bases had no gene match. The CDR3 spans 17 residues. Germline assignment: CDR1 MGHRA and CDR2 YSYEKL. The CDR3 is CASSQDLRTGGPETQYF. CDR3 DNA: TGCGCCAGCAGCCAAGATCTAAGGACAGGGGGCCCGGAGACCCAGTACTTC.

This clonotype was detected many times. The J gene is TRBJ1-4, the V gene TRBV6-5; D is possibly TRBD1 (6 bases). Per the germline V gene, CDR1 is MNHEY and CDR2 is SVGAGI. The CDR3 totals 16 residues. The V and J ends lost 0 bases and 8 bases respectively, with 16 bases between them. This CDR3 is CASSYSRSRRGEKLFF. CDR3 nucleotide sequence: TGTGCCAGCAGTTACTCGAGGAGCAGAAGGGGGGAAAAACTGTTTTTT.

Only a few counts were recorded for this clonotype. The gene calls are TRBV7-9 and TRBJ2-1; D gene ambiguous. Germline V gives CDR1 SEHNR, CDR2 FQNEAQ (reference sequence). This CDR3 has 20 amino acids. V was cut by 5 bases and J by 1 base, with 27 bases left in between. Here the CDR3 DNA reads TGTGCCAGCAGCACCAGACTGATCCCCCCAAACCGAATGTCCTACAATGAGCAGTTCTTC. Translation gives CASSTRLIPPNRMSYNEQFF.

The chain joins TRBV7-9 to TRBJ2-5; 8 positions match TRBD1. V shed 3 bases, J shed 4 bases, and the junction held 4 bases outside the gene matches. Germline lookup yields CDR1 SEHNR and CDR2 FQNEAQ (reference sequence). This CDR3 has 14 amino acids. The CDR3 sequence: CASSFEDRGETQYF. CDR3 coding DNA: TGTGCCAGCAGCTTTGAAGACAGGGGAGAGACCCAGTACTTC.

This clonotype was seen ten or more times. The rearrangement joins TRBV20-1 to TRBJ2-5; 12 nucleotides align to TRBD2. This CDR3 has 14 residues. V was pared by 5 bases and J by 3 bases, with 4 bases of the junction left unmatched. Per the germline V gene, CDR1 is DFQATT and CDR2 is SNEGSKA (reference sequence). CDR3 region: CSASRLAGEETQYF. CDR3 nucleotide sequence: TGCAGTGCTTCCCGACTAGCGGGGGAAGAGACCCAGTACTTC.

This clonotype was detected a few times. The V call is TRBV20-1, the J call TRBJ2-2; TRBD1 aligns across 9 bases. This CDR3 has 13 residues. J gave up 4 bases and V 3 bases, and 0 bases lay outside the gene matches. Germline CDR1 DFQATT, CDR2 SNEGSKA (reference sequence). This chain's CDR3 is CSARTGGTGELFF. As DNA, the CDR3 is TGCAGTGCTAGGACAGGGGGCACCGGGGAGCTGTTTTTT.

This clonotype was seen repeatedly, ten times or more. CDR3 in DNA: TGTGCCAGCAGCCGCGGGGGGGCCAAAAGAGAGACCCAGTACTTC. Its protein product is CASSRGGAKRETQYF. The rearrangement joins TRBV7-3 to TRBJ2-5; 9 nucleotides match TRBD2. The CDR3 extends over 15 amino acids. V lost 5 bases to trimming and J lost 4 bases; unmatched junction nucleotides: 8. CDR1 is SGHTA, CDR2 FQGTGA, per germline.

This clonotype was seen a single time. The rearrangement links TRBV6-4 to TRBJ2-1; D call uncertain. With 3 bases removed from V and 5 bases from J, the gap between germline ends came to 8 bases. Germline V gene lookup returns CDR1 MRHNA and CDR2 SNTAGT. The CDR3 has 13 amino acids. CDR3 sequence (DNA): TGTGCCAGCAGTGAAACAGCCAACAATGAGCAGTTCTTC. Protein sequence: CASSETANNEQFF.

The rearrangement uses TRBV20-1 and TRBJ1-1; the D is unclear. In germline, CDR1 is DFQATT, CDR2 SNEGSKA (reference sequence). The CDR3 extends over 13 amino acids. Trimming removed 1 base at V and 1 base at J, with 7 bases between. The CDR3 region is CSARVRGNTEAFF. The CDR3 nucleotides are TGCAGTGCTAGAGTTCGGGGGAACACTGAAGCTTTCTTT.

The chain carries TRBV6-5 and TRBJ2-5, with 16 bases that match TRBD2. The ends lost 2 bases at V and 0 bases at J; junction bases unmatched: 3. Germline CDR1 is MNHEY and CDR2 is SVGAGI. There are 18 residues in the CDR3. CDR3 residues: CASSYLGLAGGYQETQYF. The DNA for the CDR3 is TGTGCCAGCAGTTACCTGGGACTAGCGGGGGGGTACCAAGAGACCCAGTACTTC.

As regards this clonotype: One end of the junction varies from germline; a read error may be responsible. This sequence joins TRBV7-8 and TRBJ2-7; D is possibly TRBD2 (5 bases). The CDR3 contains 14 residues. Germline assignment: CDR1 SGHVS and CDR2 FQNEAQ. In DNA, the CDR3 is TGTGCCAGCAGCTTGGGAGTACCTGGCTACGAGCAGTACTTT. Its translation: CASSLGVPGYEQYF.

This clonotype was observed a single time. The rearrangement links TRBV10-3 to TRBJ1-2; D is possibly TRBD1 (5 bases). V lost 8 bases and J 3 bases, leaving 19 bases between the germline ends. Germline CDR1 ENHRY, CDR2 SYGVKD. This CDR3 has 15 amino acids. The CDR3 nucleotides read TGTGCCATCTTTGTGTCAGCGGGGGTGGACTATGGCTACACCTTC. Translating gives CAIFVSAGVDYGYTF.

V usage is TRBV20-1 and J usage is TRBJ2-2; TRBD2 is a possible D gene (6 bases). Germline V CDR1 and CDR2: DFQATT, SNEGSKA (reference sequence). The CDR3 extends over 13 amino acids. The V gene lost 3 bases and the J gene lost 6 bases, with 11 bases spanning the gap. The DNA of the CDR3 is TGCAGTGCTAGCGCTAGCGAGGCCGGGGAGCTGTTTTTT. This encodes CSASASEAGELFF.

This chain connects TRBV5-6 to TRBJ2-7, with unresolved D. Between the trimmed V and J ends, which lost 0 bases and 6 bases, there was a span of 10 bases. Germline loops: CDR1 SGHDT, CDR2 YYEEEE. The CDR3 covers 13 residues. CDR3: CASSLALIGEQYF. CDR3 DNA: TGTGCCAGCAGCTTGGCCCTTATTGGCGAGCAGTACTTC.

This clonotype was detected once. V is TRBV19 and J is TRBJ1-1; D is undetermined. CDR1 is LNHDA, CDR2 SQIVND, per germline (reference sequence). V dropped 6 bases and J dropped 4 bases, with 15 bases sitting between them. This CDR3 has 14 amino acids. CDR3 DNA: TGTGCCAGTAGCGACGTGGCGGGGAGCACTGAAGCTTTCTTT. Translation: CASSDVAGSTEAFF. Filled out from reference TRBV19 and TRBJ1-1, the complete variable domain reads DGGITQSPKYLFRKEGQNVTLSCEQNLNHDAMYWYRQDPGQGLRLIYYSQIVNDFQKGDIAEGYSVSREKKESFPLTVTSAQKNPTAFYLCASSDVAGSTEAFFGQGTRLTVV.

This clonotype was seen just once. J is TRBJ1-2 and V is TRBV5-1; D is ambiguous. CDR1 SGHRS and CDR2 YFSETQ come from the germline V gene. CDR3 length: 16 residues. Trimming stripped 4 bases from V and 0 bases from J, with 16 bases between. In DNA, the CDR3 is TGCGCCAGCAGCCCGTCAGGCACAGAAGCTAACTATGGCTACACCTTC. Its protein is CASSPSGTEANYGYTF.

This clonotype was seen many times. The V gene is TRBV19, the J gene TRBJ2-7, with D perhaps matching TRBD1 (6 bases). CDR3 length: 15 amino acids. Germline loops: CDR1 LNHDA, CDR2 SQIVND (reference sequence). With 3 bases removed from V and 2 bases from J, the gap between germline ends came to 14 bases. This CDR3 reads CASSMRSGAAYEQYF. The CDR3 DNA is TGTGCCAGTAGTATGAGGTCAGGGGCCGCCTACGAGCAGTACTTC.

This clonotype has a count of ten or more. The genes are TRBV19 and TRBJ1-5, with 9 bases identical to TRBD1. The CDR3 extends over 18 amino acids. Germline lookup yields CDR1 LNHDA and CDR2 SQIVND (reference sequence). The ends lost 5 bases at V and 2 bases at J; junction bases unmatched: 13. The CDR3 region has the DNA TGTGCCAGTAGTGATTTCTGGACAGGGGAAGGCGGCAATCAGCCCCAGCATTTT. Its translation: CASSDFWTGEGGNQPQHF.

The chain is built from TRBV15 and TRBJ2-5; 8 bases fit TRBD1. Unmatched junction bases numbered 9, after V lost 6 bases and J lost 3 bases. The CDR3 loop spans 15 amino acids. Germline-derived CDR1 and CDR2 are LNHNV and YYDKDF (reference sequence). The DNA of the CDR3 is TGTGCCACCAGTTTTCCAGGACAGGGTGAAGAGACCCAGTACTTC. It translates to CATSFPGQGEETQYF.

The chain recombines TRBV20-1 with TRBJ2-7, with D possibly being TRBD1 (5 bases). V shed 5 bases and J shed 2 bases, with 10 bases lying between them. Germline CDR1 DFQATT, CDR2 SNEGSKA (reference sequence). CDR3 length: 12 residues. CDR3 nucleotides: TGCAGTGCTGGGGCTGGAACCTACGAGCAGTACTTC. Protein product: CSAGAGTYEQYF.